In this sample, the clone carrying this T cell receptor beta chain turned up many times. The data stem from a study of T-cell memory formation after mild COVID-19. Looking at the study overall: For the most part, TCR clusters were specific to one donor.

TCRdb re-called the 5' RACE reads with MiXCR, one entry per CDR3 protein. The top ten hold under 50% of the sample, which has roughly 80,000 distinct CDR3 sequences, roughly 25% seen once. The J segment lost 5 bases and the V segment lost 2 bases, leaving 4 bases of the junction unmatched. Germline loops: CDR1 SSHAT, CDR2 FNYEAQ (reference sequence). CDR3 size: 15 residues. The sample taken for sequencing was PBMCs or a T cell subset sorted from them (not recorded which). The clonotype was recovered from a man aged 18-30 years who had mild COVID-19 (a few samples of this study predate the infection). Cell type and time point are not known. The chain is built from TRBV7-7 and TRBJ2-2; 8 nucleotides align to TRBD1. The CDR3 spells CASSLKTGVTGELFF. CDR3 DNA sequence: TGTGCCAGCAGCTTAAAGACAGGGGTGACCGGGGAGCTGTTTTTT.